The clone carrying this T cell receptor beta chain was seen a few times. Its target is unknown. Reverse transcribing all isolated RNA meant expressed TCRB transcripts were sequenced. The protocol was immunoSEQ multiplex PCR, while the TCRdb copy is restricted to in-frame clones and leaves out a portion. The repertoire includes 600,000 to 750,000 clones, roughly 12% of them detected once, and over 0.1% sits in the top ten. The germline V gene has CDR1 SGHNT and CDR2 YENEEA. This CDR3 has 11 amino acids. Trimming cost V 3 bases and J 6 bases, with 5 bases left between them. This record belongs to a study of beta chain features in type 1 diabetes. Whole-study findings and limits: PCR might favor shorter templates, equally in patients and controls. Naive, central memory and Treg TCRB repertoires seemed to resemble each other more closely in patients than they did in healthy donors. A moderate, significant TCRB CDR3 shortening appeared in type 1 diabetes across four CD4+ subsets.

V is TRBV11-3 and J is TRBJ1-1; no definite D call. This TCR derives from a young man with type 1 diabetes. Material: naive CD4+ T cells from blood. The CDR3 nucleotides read TGTGCCAGCAGCTTTCATGCTGAAGCTTTCTTT. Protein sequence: CASSFHAEAFF.